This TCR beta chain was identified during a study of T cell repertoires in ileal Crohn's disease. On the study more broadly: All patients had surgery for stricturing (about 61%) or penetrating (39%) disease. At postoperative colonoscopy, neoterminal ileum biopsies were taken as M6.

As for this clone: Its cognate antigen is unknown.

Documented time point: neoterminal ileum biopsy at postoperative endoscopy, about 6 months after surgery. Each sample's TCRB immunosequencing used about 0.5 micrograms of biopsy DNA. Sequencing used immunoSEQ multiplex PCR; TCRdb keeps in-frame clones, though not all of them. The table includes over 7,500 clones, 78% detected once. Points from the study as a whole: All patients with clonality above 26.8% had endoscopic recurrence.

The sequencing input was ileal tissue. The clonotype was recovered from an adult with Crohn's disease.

The CDR3 DNA reads TGTGCCAGCAGTTTTTTAAGGGGTACGAGTGGCTACACCTTC. It codes for CASSFLRGTSGYTF. This chain connects TRBV28 to TRBJ1-2, with a possible D match to TRBD1 (5 bases). Germline lookup yields CDR1 MDHEN and CDR2 SYDVKM. This CDR3 is 14 amino acids long. Trimming removed 3 bases at V and 7 bases at J, with 15 bases between.